The 15 T cell receptor beta chains listed next were all sequenced from one sample in a study of T cells in Graves' hyperthyroidism and ophthalmopathy. The TCR beta CDR3 regions underwent amplification using RNA transcripts as the source. In the first-round RT-PCR of the TCR CDR3, the HTBI primer set was used. TCRdb re-called the multiplex PCR reads through MiXCR, storing one row per CDR3 protein. The sample includes about 200,000 distinct CDR3 sequences, 17% of them seen just once. Sequences were obtained from blood. The origin of the receptors is a woman in her 50s with Graves' hyperthyroidism.

The V gene is TRBV7-2, the J gene TRBJ1-6; D is perhaps TRBD1 (5 bases). Trimming pared 4 bases from V and 9 bases from J, leaving 22 bases between. This CDR3 spans 17 amino acids. CDR1 is SGHTA and CDR2 is FQGNSA in the germline V gene. The CDR3, as DNA: TGTGCCAGCAGCTCCTCCCCGCCAGGGCGGATAGGTTCACCCCTCCACTTT. It encodes CASSSSPPGRIGSPLHF.

This chain links TRBV3-1 with TRBJ1-6; 7 bases align to TRBD1. J lost 5 bases, V lost 5 bases, and 6 bases had no gene match. Per germline, CDR1 LGHDT and CDR2 YNNKEL (reference sequence). The CDR3 contains 15 residues. Written as DNA, the CDR3 is TGTGCCAGCAGCAAGGGACAGCCCCATAATTCACCCCTCCACTTT. This encodes CASSKGQPHNSPLHF.

At least ten counts were recorded for this clonotype. This rearrangement joins TRBV5-1 to TRBJ2-1, with 13 positions matching TRBD2. The germline gives CDR1 SGHRS, CDR2 YFSETQ. V trimming: 4 bases; J trimming: 9 bases; junction bases outside the gene matches: 7. The CDR3 contains 15 residues. For the CDR3, the DNA is TGCGCCAGCAGCGTGACTAGCGGGAGGACAAGTGAGCAGTTCTTC. It yields the protein CASSVTSGRTSEQFF.

This clonotype was counted at least ten times. The chain couples TRBV6-1 to TRBJ1-1, with D unclear. CDR1 is MNHNS, CDR2 SASEGT, per germline. The CDR3 has 13 amino acids. Trimming shortened V by 5 bases and J by 2 bases, and 9 bases separated the two germline ends. CDR3 loop: CASSTDFNTEAFF. The CDR3 nucleotides read TGTGCCAGCAGTACCGATTTTAACACTGAAGCTTTCTTT.

This clonotype occurred many times. The gene calls are TRBV4-2 and TRBJ2-7, with 12 bases aligning to TRBD2. This CDR3 has 16 residues. V gave up 0 bases and J gave up 5 bases; unmatched junction bases: 5. Germline values: CDR1 LGHNA, CDR2 YNFKEQ. The CDR3 reads CASSQDGLAGGDEQYF. CDR3 sequence (DNA): TGTGCCAGCAGCCAAGATGGGCTAGCGGGAGGGGACGAGCAGTACTTC.

Remarks on this clonotype: Since a much larger clone is just one base distant, this may be a read error. The chain combines TRBV6-1 with TRBJ2-7; D perhaps matches TRBD2 (6 bases). The CDR3 sequence is 16 residues long. V was shortened by 5 bases and J by 7 bases, with 24 bases between the two germline ends. CDR1 is MNHNS and CDR2 is SASEGT in the germline V gene. The CDR3 coding sequence is TGTGCCAGCAGTATTTATAGCGGAGACAAAGGTTATGAGCAGTACTTC. It is translated as CASSIYSGDKGYEQYF.

This clonotype was observed many times. The rearrangement joins TRBV3-1 to TRBJ2-5; D possibly corresponds to TRBD2 (6 bases). The CDR3 length is 17 residues. The V and J ends lost 1 base and 5 bases respectively, with 20 bases between them. The germline V gene has CDR1 LGHDT and CDR2 YNNKEL (reference sequence). The CDR3 here is CASSQVGGESGLETQYF. The CDR3 coding sequence is TGTGCCAGCAGCCAAGTAGGAGGGGAGTCGGGGTTGGAGACCCAGTACTTC.

The rearrangement uses TRBV14 and TRBJ2-1; possible D gene TRBD1, 5 bases. The CDR3 runs to 14 residues. Trimming took off 1 base at V and 6 bases at J, with 10 bases between the two ends. Per the germline V gene, CDR1 is SGHDN and CDR2 is FVKESK. This chain's CDR3 is CASSQVLGVNEQFF. CDR3 coding DNA: TGTGCCAGCAGCCAAGTGCTAGGGGTCAATGAGCAGTTCTTC.

The chain uses TRBV6-1 and TRBJ2-7, with TRBD1 matching 7 bases. Trimming took 6 bases from V and 2 from J; bases not matched to a gene: 1. In germline, CDR1 is MNHNS, CDR2 SASEGT. The CDR3 loop spans 12 amino acids. In DNA form, the CDR3 reads TGTGCCAGCAGGGACAGGCCCTACGAGCAGTACTTC. Translation gives CASRDRPYEQYF.

In this sample, this clonotype turned up many times. The rearrangement joins TRBV9 to TRBJ2-4; 9 bases are a match to TRBD2. The germline CDR1 and CDR2 sequences are SGDLS and YYNGEE. This CDR3 contains 17 residues. V dropped 4 bases and J dropped 0; count of bases not matched to a gene: 8. The CDR3 spells CASSLTSGPLAKNIQYF. CDR3 nucleotide sequence: TGTGCCAGCAGCTTAACTAGCGGGCCACTAGCCAAAAACATTCAGTACTTC.

This clonotype has just a few counts. J is TRBJ1-5 and V is TRBV10-2, with 9 bases matching TRBD1. Per the germline V gene, CDR1 is WSHSY and CDR2 is SAAADI. CDR3 length: 14 residues. V lost 8 bases to trimming and J lost 5 bases; unmatched junction nucleotides: 7. CDR3 loop: CASAGQGVHQPQHF. The DNA for the CDR3 is TGCGCCAGCGCGGGACAGGGTGTTCATCAGCCCCAGCATTTT.

This clonotype was found once. The chain combines TRBV18 with TRBJ2-5; 10 bases match TRBD2. The better agreement between TRBJ2-1 and the DNA end casts doubt on the J call. Germline-derived CDR1 and CDR2 are KGHSH and LQKENI. This CDR3 has 16 residues. CDR3 loop: CASSPDSGRTQETQFF. In DNA form, the CDR3 reads TGTGCCAGCTCACCGGATAGCGGGAGGACTCAAGAGACCCAGTTCTTC.

The chain combines TRBV11-1 with TRBJ2-5; 9 positions agree with TRBD2. Germline-derived CDR1 and CDR2 are SGHAT and FQDESV (reference sequence). The CDR3 has 16 amino acids. The ends lost 0 bases at V and 4 bases at J; junction bases unmatched: 6. The CDR3 reads CASSLAALAGTETQYF. CDR3 DNA: TGTGCCAGCAGCTTAGCGGCTCTAGCGGGAACAGAGACCCAGTACTTC. The complete variable domain, with remaining parts taken from reference TRBV11-1 and TRBJ2-5, reads EAEVAQSPRYKITEKSQAVAFWCDPISGHATLYWYRQILGQGPELLVQFQDESVVDDSQLPKDRFSAERLKGVDSTLKIQPAELGDSAMYLCASSLAALAGTETQYFGPGTRLLVL.

This chain links TRBV20-1 with TRBJ1-5; a weak D match, TRBD1 (6 bases). Germline lookup yields CDR1 DFQATT and CDR2 SNEGSKA (reference sequence). CDR3 length: 13 residues. V was pared by 5 bases and J by 1 base, with 9 bases between. The CDR3 DNA follows: TGCAGTGCTTTCGGGGGCAGCAATCAGCCCCAGCATTTT. Translation gives CSAFGGSNQPQHF.

This clonotype showed up many times. The genes are TRBV29-1 and TRBJ2-1; weak D call: TRBD1 (6 bases). The CDR3 loop spans 12 amino acids. Germline V gene lookup returns CDR1 SQVTM and CDR2 ANQGSEA. Trimming cost V 7 bases and J 8 bases, with 15 bases left between them. The CDR3: CSGLRGNDEQFF. CDR3 nucleotides: TGCAGCGGGCTCAGGGGAAACGATGAGCAGTTCTTC.